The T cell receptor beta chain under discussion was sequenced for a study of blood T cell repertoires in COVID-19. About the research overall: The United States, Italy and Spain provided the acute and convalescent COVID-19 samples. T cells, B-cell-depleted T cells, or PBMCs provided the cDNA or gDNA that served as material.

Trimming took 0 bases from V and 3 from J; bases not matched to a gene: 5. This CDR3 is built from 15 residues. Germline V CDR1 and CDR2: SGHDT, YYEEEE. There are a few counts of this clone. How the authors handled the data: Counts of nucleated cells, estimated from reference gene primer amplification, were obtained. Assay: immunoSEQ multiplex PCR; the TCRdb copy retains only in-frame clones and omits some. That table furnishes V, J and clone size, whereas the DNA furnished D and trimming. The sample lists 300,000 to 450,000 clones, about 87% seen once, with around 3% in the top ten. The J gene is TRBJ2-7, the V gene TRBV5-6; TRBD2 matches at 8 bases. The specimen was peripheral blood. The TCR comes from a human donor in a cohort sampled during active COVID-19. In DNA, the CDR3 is TGTGCCAGCAGCTTGGGATTACTAGCGGTCTACGAGCAGTACTTC. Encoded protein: CASSLGLLAVYEQYF.